A single sample is the source of the 8 T cell receptor beta chains below, sequenced in a study of cytomegalovirus exposure and HLA in healthy donors. With 60 Vbeta and 13 Jbeta primers, the PCR was carried out. Sequenced by immunoSEQ multiplex PCR; TCRdb stores in-frame clones only, minus some. The data hold some 120,000 clones, with about four fifths observed a single time. The specimen was PBMCs. All receptors come from a woman aged 30 to 39 in good health and CMV-seronegative.

This clone was detected a few times. The rearrangement joins TRBV5-4 to TRBJ2-5, with 7 bases lining up with TRBD1. This CDR3 region has 16 residues. Trimming removed 4 bases from V and 4 bases from J; junction bases left unmatched: 13. The germline V gene encodes CDR1 SGHNT and CDR2 YYREEE (reference sequence). CDR3 protein: CASSRGQDFGTETQYF. CDR3 DNA sequence: TGTGCCAGCAGCCGCGGACAGGACTTCGGCACAGAGACCCAGTACTTC.

This rearrangement joins TRBV5-1 to TRBJ1-1; D is undetermined. Germline V gene lookup returns CDR1 SGHRS and CDR2 YFSETQ. The CDR3 is 13 amino acids. Between the trimmed V and J ends, which lost 0 bases and 1 base, there was a span of 4 bases. CDR3 coding DNA: TGCGCCAGCAGCTTGGGCAGGAACACTGAAGCTTTCTTT. This translates into CASSLGRNTEAFF.

The rearrangement links TRBV2 to TRBJ2-2; 7 nucleotides align to TRBD1. After removal of 8 bases from V and 1 base from J, the junction contained 10 bases not matched to a gene. This CDR3 comprises 16 residues. The V gene's germline CDR1 is SNHLY and CDR2 FYNNEI. The DNA for the CDR3 is TGTGCCAGCGGAGAAACAGGGGCGAAGAACACCGGGGAGCTGTTTTTT. Amino acid sequence: CASGETGAKNTGELFF.

The genes are TRBV4-1 and TRBJ2-3; 7 nucleotides agree with TRBD2. Germline V CDR1 and CDR2: MGHRA, YSYEKL. V was pared by 5 bases and J by 4 bases, with 9 bases of the junction left unmatched. The CDR3 spans 15 residues. The CDR3 spells CASSYRLAVADTQYF. DNA for the CDR3: TGCGCCAGCAGCTACCGACTAGCAGTCGCAGATACGCAGTATTTT.

V is TRBV9 and J is TRBJ2-7; 11 nucleotides line up with TRBD2. Germline V gives CDR1 SGDLS, CDR2 YYNGEE. The junction had 1 base not matched to a gene; V was cut back by 0 bases and J by 2 bases. The CDR3 contains 15 residues. The CDR3 spells CASSVGLAGTYEQYF. The CDR3 nucleotides are TGTGCCAGCAGCGTAGGACTAGCGGGAACCTACGAGCAGTACTTC.

CDR3 sequence reads: CASIATGVSYGYTF. Written as DNA, the CDR3 is TGTGCCAGCATCGCGACAGGGGTCTCCTATGGCTACACCTTC. The chain carries TRBV6-6 and TRBJ1-2; 8 bases align to TRBD1. Looked up from germline, CDR1 is MNHNY and CDR2 is SVGAGI (reference sequence). Trimming cost V 7 bases and J 4 bases; bases outside gene matches: 8. The CDR3 length is 14 residues.

The chain employs TRBV2 and TRBJ2-2; 7 bases agree with TRBD2. The CDR3 contains 16 residues. Germline V lookup: CDR1 SNHLY, CDR2 FYNNEI. With V trimmed by 4 bases and J by 5 bases, 10 bases remained unmatched. The CDR3 loop is CASSGAGGRGTGELFF. The CDR3 nucleotides read TGTGCCAGCAGTGGGGCCGGCGGGAGAGGAACCGGGGAGCTGTTTTTT.

The chain is built from TRBV7-3 and TRBJ2-3; possibly TRBD1 for D (5 bases). Trimming left V 5 bases short and J 0 bases short, with 12 bases between. The CDR3 is made up of 15 amino acids. Germline V gene data show CDR1 as SGHTA and CDR2 as FQGTGA. The CDR3 reads CASSLQAISTDTQYF. The CDR3 DNA is TGTGCCAGCAGCCTACAGGCCATAAGCACAGATACGCAGTATTTT. Together with reference TRBV7-3 and TRBJ2-3, the CDR3 gives the full variable domain: GAGVSQTPSNKVTEKGKYVELRCDPISGHTALYWYRQSLGQGPEFLIYFQGTGAADDSGLPNDRFFAVRPEGSVSTLKIQRTERGDSAVYLCASSLQAISTDTQYFGPGTRLTVL.